This T cell receptor (beta chain) stems from a study of CD8 T cells in Susac syndrome. Overall study: When blood was drawn, the patients with Susac syndrome were therapy-naive, on corticosteroids, or on intravenous immunoglobulin alone. Study-level results: Clonal expansion was absent from the CD4+ T cell repertoires in Susac syndrome.

With random hexamers, 0.5 to 1 ug RNA was reverse transcribed. Amplification of TCR beta CDR3 by immunoSEQ multiplex PCR spanned 54 Vbeta and 13 Jbeta. TCRdb analysed the immunoSEQ multiplex PCR reads with MiXCR anew, one entry per CDR3 protein. Here the sample spans approximately 210,000 distinct CDR3 sequences, 94% being singletons. In regard to this clonotype: Its antigen is undetermined.

This CDR3 contains 15 residues. The germline CDR1 and CDR2 sequences are MNHEY and SVGEGT. Deletions cut 8 bases from V and 1 base from J, with 12 bases between. The chain has TRBV6-2 or TRBV6-3 and TRBJ2-6, with D hard to call. The sample comprised CD4+ T cells from PBMCs. The receptor's source is a human donor with Susac syndrome. Here the CDR3 reads CASSPWDSGANVLTF. CDR3 nucleotide sequence: TGTGCCAGCTCCCCGTGGGATTCTGGGGCCAACGTCCTGACTTTC.